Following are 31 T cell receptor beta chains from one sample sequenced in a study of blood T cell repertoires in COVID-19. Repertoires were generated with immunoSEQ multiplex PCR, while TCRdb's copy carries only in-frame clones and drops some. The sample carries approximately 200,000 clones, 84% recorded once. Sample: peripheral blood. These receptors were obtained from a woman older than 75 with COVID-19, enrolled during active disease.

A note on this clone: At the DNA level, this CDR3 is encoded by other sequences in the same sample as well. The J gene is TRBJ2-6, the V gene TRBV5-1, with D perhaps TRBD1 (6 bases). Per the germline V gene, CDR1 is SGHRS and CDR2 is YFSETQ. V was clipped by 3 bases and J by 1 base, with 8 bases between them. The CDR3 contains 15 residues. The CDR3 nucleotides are TGCGCCAGCAGCTCTACAGGGTCTGGGGCCAACGTCCTGACTTTC. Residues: CASSSTGSGANVLTF.

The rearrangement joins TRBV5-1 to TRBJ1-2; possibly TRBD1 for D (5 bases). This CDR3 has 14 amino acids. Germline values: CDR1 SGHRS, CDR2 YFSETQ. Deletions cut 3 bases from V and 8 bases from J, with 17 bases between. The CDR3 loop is CASSSGGQGGGYTF. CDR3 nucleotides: TGCGCCAGCAGCTCTGGCGGGCAGGGAGGAGGCTACACCTTC. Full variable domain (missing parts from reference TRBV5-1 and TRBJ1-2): KAGVTQTPRYLIKTRGQQVTLSCSPISGHRSVSWYQQTPGQGLQFLFEYFSETQRNKGNFPGRFSGRQFSNSRSEMNVSTLELGDSALYLCASSSGGQGGGYTFGSGTRLTVV.

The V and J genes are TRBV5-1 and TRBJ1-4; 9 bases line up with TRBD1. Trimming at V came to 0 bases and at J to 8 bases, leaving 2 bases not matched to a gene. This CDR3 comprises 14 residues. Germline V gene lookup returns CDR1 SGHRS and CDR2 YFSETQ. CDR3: CASSLEGTGEKLFF. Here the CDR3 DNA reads TGCGCCAGCAGCTTGGAAGGGACAGGGGAAAAACTGTTTTTT.

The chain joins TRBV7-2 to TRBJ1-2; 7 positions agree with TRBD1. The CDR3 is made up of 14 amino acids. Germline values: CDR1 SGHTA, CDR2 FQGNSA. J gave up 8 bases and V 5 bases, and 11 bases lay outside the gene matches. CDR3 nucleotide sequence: TGTGCCAGCAGCCGCCCGGACAGGATCGGCGGCTACACCTTC. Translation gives CASSRPDRIGGYTF.

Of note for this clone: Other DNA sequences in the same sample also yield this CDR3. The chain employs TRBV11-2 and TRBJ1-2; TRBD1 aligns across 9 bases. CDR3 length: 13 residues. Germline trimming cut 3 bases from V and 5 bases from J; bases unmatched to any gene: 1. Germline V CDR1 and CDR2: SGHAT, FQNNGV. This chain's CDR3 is CASSLGQGYGYTF. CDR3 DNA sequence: TGTGCCAGCAGCTTGGGACAGGGTTATGGCTACACCTTC.

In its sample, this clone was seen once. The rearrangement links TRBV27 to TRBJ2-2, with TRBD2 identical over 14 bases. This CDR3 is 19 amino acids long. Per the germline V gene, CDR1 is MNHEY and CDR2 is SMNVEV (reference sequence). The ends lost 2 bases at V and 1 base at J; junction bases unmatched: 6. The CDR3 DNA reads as TGTGCCAGCAGTTTAATCGGGACTAGCGGGGGCCGGAACACCGGGGAGCTGTTTTTT. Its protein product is CASSLIGTSGGRNTGELFF.

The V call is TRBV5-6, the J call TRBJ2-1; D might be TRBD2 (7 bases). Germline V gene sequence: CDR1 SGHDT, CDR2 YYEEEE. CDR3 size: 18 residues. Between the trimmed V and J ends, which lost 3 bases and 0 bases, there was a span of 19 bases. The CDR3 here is CASSWERGGLSSYNEQFF. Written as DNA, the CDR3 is TGTGCCAGCAGCTGGGAAAGGGGGGGCCTAAGCTCCTACAATGAGCAGTTCTTC.

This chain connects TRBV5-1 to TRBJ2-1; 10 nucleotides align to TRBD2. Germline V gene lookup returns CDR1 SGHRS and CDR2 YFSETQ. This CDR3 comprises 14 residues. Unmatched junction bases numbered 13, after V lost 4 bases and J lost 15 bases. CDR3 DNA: TGCGCCAGCAGCCCCTGGGGAGCGGGGGGGCCTCCGTTCTTC. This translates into CASSPWGAGGPPFF.

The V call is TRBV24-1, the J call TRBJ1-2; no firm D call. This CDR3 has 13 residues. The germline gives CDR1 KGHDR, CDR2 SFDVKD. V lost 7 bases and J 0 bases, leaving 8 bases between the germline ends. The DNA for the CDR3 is TGTGCCACCAGCGCCAGTGCTAACTATGGCTACACCTTC. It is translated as CATSASANYGYTF.

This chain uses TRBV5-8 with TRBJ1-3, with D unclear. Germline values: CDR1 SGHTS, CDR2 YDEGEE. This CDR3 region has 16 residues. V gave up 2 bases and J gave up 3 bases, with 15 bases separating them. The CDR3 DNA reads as TGTGCCAGCAGCTTAATATCGGCGGGTGGTGGAAACACCATATATTTT. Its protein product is CASSLISAGGGNTIYF. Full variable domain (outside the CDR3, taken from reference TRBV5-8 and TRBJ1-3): EAGVTQSPTHLIKTRGQQATLRCSPISGHTSVYWYQQALGLGLQFLLWYDEGEERNRGNFPPRFSGRQFPNYSSELNVNALELEDSALYLCASSLISAGGGNTIYFGEGSWLTVV.

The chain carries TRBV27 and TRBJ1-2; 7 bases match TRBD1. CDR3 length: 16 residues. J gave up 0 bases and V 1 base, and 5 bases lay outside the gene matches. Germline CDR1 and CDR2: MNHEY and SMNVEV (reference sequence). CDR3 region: CASSLLGTEANYGYTF. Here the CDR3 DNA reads TGTGCCAGCAGTTTATTAGGGACAGAAGCTAACTATGGCTACACCTTC.

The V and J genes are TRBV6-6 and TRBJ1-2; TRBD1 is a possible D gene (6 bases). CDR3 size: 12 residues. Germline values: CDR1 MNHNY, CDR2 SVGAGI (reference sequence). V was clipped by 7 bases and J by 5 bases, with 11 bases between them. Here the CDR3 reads CASTGGRYGYTF. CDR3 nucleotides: TGTGCCAGCACGGGGGGGCGTTATGGCTACACCTTC.

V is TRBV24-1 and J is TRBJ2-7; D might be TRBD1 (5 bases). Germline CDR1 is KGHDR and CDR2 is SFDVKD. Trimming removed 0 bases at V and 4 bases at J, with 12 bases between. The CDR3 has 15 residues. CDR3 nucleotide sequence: TGTGCCACCAGTGATTTGATGGGAAGGGGATACGAGCAGTACGTC. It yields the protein CATSDLMGRGYEQYV.

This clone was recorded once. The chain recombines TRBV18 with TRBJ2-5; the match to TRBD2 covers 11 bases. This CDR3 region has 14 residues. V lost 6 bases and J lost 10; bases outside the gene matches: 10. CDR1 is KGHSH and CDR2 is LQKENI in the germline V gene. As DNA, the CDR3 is TGTGCCAGCTCTTCGACTAGCGGGGCATTAGACCAGTACTTC. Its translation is CASSSTSGALDQYF. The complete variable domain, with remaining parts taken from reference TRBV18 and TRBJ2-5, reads NAGVMQNPRHLVRRRGQEARLRCSPMKGHSHVYWYRQLPEEGLKFMVYLQKENIIDESGMPKERFSAEFPKEGPSILRIQQVVRGDSAAYFCASSSTSGALDQYFGPGTRLLVL.

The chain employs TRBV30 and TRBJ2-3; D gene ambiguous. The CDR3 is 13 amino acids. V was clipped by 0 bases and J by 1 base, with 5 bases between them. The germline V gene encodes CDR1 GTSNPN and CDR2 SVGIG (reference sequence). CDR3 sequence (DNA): TGTGCCTGGAGTGTACTTCGCACAGATACGCAGTATTTT. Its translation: CAWSVLRTDTQYF.

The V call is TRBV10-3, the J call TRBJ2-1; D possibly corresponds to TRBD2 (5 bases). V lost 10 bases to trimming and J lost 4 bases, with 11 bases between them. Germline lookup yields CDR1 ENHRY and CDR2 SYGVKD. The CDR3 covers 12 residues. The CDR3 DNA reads TGTGCCACCCGGGGTGTGTACAATGAGCAGTTCTTC. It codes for CATRGVYNEQFF.

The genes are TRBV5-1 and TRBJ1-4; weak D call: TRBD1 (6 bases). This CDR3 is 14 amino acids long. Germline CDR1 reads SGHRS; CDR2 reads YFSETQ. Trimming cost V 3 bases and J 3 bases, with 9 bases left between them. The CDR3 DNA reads TGCGCCAGCAGCTCAGGGGAGCCTAATGAAAAACTGTTTTTT. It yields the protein CASSSGEPNEKLFF.

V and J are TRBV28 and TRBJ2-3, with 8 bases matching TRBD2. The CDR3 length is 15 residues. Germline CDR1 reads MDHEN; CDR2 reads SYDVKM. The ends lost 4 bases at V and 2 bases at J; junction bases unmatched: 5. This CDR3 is CASSSAGATTDTQYF. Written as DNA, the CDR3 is TGTGCCAGCAGTTCAGCGGGGGCGACCACAGATACGCAGTATTTT. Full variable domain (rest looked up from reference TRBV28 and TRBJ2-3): DVKVTQSSRYLVKRTGEKVFLECVQDMDHENMFWYRQDPGLGLRLIYFSYDVKMKEKGDIPEGYSVSREKKERFSLILESASTNQTSMYLCASSSAGATTDTQYFGPGTRLTVL.

The CDR3 nucleotides are TGCGCCAGCAGCCCCGCGGTAAGGGAGACCCAGTACTTC. Protein sequence: CASSPAVRETQYF. This chain connects TRBV5-1 to TRBJ2-5; the D is unclear. The CDR3 length is 13 residues. Germline V gene sequence: CDR1 SGHRS, CDR2 YFSETQ. Trimming pared 4 bases from V and 5 bases from J, leaving 12 bases between.

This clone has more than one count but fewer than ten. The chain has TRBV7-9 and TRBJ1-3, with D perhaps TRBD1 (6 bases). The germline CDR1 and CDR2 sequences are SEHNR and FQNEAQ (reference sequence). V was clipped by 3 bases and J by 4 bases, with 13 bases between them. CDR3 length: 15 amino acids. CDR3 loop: CASSFLTGVGNTIYF. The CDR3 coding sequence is TGTGCCAGCAGCTTTCTGACAGGTGTCGGAAACACCATATATTTT.

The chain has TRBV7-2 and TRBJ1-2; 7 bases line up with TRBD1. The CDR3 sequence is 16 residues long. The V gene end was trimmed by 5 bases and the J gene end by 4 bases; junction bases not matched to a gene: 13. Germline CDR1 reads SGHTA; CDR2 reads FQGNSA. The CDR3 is CASSPNIGTAIYGYTF. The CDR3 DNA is TGTGCCAGCAGCCCCAACATCGGGACAGCGATCTATGGCTACACCTTC.

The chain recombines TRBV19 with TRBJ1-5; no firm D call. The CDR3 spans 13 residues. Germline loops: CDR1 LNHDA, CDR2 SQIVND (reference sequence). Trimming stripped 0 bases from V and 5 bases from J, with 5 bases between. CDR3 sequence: CASSIDPDQPQHF. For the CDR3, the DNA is TGTGCCAGTAGTATAGATCCGGATCAGCCCCAGCATTTT.

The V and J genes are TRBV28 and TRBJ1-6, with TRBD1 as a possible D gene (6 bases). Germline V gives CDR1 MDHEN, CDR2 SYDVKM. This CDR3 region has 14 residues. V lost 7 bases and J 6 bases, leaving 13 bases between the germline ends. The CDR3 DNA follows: TGTGCCAGCACCACCGGGACAAGTAATTCACCCCTCCACTTT. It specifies CASTTGTSNSPLHF.

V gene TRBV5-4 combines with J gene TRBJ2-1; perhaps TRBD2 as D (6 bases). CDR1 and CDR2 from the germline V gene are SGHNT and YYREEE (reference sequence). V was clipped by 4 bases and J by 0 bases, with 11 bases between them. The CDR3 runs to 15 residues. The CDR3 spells CASSRDFSSYNEQFF. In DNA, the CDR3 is TGTGCCAGCAGCCGGGACTTCAGCTCCTACAATGAGCAGTTCTTC.

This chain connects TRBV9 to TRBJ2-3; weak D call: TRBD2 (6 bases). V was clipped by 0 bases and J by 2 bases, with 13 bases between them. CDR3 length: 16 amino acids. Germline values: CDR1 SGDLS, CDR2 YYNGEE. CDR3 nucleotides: TGTGCCAGCAGCGTAGATCAGCGGGCGTACACAGATACGCAGTATTTT. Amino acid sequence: CASSVDQRAYTDTQYF.

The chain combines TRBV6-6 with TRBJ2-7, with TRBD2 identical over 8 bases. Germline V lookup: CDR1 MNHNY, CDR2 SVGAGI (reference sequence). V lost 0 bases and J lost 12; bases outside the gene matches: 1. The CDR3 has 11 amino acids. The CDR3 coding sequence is TGTGCCAGCAGTTACTCAGGACTAGCGTACTTC. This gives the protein CASSYSGLAYF.

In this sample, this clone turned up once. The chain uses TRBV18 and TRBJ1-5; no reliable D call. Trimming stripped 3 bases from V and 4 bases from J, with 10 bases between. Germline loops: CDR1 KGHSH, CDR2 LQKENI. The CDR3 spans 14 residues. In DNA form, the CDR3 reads TGTGCCAGCTCACCGGGAGACCCAAATCAGCCCCAGCATTTT. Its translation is CASSPGDPNQPQHF.

The CDR3 sequence: CASSLGGLSTSTDTQYF. The CDR3 DNA follows: TGCGCCAGCAGCTTAGGCGGGCTCTCAACTAGCACAGATACGCAGTATTTT. The chain combines TRBV5-1 with TRBJ2-3; D may be TRBD2 (5 bases). V lost 2 bases, J lost 0 bases, and 16 bases lay in between. From germline, CDR1 is SGHRS and CDR2 YFSETQ. This CDR3 comprises 17 residues.

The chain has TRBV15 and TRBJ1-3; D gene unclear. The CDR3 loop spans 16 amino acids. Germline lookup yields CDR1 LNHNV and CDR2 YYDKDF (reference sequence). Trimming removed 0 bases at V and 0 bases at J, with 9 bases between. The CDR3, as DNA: TGTGCCACCAGCAGAGATTACCCGAGCTCTGGAAACACCATATATTTT. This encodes CATSRDYPSSGNTIYF.

Here the CDR3 DNA reads TGTGCCAGCAGCTTGGGTGGGACAGGGGTTTTCCACGAGCAGTACTTC. It specifies CASSLGGTGVFHEQYF. The chain combines TRBV5-4 with TRBJ2-7, with 10 bases identical to TRBD1. With 0 bases clipped from V and 5 bases from J, the junction kept 8 bases outside the gene matches. Germline lookup yields CDR1 SGHNT and CDR2 YYREEE (reference sequence). The CDR3 is made up of 16 amino acids.

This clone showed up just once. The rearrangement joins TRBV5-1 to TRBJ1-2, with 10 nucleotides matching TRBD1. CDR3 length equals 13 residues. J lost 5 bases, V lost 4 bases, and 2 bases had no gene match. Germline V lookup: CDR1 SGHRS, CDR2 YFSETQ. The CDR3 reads CASSEGQGYGYTF. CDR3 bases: TGCGCCAGCAGCGAGGGACAGGGGTATGGCTACACCTTC.